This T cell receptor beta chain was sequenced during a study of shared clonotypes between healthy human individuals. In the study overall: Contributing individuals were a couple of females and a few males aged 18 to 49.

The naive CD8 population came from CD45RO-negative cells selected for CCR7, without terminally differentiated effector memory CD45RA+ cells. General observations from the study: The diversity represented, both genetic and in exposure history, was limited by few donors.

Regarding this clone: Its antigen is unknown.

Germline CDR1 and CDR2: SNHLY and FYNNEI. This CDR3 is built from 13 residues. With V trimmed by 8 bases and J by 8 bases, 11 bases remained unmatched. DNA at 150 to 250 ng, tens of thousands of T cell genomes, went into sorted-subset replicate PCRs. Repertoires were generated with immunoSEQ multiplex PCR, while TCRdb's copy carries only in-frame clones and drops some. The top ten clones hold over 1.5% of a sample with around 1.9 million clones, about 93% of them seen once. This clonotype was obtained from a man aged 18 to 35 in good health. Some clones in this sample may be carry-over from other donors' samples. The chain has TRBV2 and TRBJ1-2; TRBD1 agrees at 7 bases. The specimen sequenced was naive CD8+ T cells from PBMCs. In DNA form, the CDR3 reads TGTGCCAGCGACAGGGAGGCATGGAACGGCTACACCTTC. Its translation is CASDREAWNGYTF.